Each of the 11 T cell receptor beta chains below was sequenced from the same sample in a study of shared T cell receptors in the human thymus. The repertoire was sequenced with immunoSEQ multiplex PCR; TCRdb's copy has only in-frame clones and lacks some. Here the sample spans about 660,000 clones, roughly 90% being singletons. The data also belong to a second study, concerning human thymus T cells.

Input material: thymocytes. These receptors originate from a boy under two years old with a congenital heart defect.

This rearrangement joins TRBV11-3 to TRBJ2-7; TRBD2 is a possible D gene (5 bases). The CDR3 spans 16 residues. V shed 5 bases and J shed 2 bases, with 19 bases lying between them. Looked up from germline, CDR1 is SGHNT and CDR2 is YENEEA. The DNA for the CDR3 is TGTGCCAGCAGCCAAGCGGAGAGTGAGATGCCCTACGAGCAGTACTTC. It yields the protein CASSQAESEMPYEQYF.

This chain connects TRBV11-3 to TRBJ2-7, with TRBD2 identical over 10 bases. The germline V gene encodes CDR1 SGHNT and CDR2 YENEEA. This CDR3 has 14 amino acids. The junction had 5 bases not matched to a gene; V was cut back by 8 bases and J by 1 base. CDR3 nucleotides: TGTGCCAGCGGAGCGGGAGGGCCTTCCTACGAGCAGTACTTC. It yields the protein CASGAGGPSYEQYF.

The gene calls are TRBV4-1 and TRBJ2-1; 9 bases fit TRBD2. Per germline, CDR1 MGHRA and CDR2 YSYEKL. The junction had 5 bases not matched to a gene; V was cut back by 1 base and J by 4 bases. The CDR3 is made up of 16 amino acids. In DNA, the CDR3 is TGCGCCAGCAGCCAAGGAAGTAGCGGGAGTTACAATGAGCAGTTCTTC. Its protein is CASSQGSSGSYNEQFF.

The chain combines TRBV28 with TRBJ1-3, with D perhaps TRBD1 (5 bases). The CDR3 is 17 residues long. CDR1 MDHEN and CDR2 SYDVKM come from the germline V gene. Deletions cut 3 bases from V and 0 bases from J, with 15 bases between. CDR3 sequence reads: CASSFPGQIFSGNTIYF. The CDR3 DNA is TGTGCCAGCAGTTTCCCCGGACAAATATTCTCTGGAAACACCATATATTTT.

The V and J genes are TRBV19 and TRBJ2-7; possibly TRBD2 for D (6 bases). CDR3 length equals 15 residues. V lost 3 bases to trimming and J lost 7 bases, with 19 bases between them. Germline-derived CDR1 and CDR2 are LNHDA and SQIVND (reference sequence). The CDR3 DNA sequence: TGTGCCAGTAGTATGCGGGGCAGGGTGCTCAATGAGCAGTACTTC. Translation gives CASSMRGRVLNEQYF.

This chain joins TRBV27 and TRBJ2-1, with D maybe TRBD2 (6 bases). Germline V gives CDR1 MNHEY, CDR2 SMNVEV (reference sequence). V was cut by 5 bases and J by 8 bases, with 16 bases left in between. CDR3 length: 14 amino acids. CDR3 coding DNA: TGTGCCAGCAGTCTACCGGGGACTTTCCATGAGCAGTTCTTC. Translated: CASSLPGTFHEQFF.

The CDR3 region has the DNA TGTGCCAGCAGCCTCCGGGACAGGGAATTCTATGGCTACACCTTC. Its protein is CASSLRDREFYGYTF. V is TRBV7-4 and J is TRBJ1-2, with 9 bases matching TRBD1. Germline V gene data show CDR1 as SGHVT and CDR2 as SQSDAQ. The CDR3 runs to 15 residues. V was pared by 5 bases and J by 4 bases, with 8 bases of the junction left unmatched. Filled out from reference TRBV7-4 and TRBJ1-2, the complete variable domain reads GAGVSQSPRYKVAKRGRDVALRCDSISGHVTLYWYRQTLGQGSEVLTYSQSDAQRDKSGRPSGRFSAERPERSVSTLKIQRTEQGDSAVYLCASSLRDREFYGYTFGSGTRLTVV.

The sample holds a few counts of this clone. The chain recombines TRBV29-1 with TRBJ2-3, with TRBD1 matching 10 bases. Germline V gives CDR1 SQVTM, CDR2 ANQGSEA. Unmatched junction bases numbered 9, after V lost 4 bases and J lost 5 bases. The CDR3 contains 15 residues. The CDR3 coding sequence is TGCAGCGTTGCCCGGAAGGACAGGGGGGGAGATACGCAGTATTTT. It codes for CSVARKDRGGDTQYF.

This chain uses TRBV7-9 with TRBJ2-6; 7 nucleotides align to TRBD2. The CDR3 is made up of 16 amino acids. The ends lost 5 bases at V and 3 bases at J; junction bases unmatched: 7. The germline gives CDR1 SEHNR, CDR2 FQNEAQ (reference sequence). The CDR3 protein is CASSPQGGSGANVLTF. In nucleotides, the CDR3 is TGTGCCAGCAGCCCCCAGGGCGGGAGTGGGGCCAACGTCCTGACTTTC.

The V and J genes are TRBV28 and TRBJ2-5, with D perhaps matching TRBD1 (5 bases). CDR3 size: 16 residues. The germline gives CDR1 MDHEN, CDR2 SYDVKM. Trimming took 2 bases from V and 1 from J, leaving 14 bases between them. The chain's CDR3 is CASSLLGHRGQETQYF. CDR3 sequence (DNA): TGTGCCAGCAGTTTACTAGGACACCGAGGCCAAGAGACCCAGTACTTC.

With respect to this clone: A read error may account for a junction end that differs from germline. The CDR3 region is CASGLGRDYEQYF. The CDR3 DNA reads TGTGCCAGCGGCTTAGGGCGGGACTACGAGCAGTACTTC. The V call is TRBV5-4, the J call TRBJ2-7, with a tentative D call TRBD2 (6 bases). The CDR3 covers 13 residues. Germline assignment: CDR1 SGHNT and CDR2 YYREEE (reference sequence).